The T cell receptor beta chain under discussion was sequenced for a study of blood T cells in healthy people across ages. Regarding the study as a whole: Among T cells, TCR beta diversity per million cells dropped roughly linearly as age rose.

Then a second PCR, running roughly 6 to 11 cycles, was carried out with a sample-barcoded 5' primer and a J-beta primer mix. Per sample, CDR3-containing paired-end reads numbered at least 2.5 million. TCRdb re-analysed the 5' RACE reads in MiXCR, keeping a single row per CDR3 protein. The table shows roughly 2 million distinct CDR3 sequences, with just under 50% occurring only once. The CDR3 is 18 residues long. The trim removed 2 bases at V and 2 bases at J, leaving 9 bases unmatched. This clonotype was observed a few times. Antigen specificity is unknown. The specimen was blood. This chain links TRBV12-3 or TRBV12-4 with TRBJ2-3; 11 bases fit TRBD2. The origin of this receptor is a woman aged 40 to 49 in good health. As DNA, the CDR3 is TGTGCCAGCAGTTTACGTGTACTAGCGGGGGAGACCACAGATACGCAGTATTTT. This encodes CASSLRVLAGETTDTQYF.